This entry is about one T cell receptor (beta chain). The target antigen is unknown. The authors prepared UMI-labeled TRB cDNA libraries by 5' RACE. TCRdb reanalyzed the 5' RACE reads and collapses them to one entry per CDR3 protein, without DNA. The sample table includes around 95,000 distinct CDR3 sequences. This sample was included in a study of CXCR3-negative and CXCR3-positive naive CD8 T cells. Study observations and caveats: Post-cryopreservation CXCR3 expression was partly diminished, and the bulk of assays employed fresh PBMCs. Compared with CXCR3-negative naive cells, CXCR3-positive naive cells showed more hydrophobic TRB CDR3s.

Each CD8+ T cell subset was sorted in triplicate, around 300,000 cells each. This CDR3 is built from 16 residues. Germline V lookup: CDR1 LGHNA, CDR2 YSLEER. This chain uses TRBV4-3 with TRBJ2-1. This clonotype was sampled from a human donor in good health. Some clones in this sample may be carry-over from other donors' samples. Sequenced: naive CXCR3+ CD8+ T cells from blood. The sample's subset: CD45RO-CCR7+CD27+CD95- naive CD8+ T cells expressing CXCR3 (TNR3+). The CDR3 is CASSQEFLSSYNEQFF.